This T cell receptor beta chain was profiled in a study of radiotherapy plus CTLA-4 blockade in lung cancer. With 3 bases clipped from V and 1 base from J, the junction kept 6 bases outside the gene matches. This CDR3 contains 16 residues. Per the germline V gene, CDR1 is ENHRY and CDR2 is SYGVKD. Here immunoSEQ multiplex PCR was the method, and the copy in TCRdb shows in-frame clones only, minus some. The table shows 130,000 or so clones, with 80% to 90% occurring only once. The rearrangement uses TRBV10-3 and TRBJ2-3, with TRBD2 matching 8 bases. The clonotype was recovered from a human donor with non-small cell lung cancer that progressed on radiotherapy plus ipilimumab. This specimen was peripheral blood, taken from a patient treated with radiotherapy plus ipilimumab. The CDR3 sequence is CAISDGMTSGTDTQYF. CDR3 in DNA: TGTGCCATCAGTGACGGGATGACTAGCGGCACAGATACGCAGTATTTT.